These T cell receptor beta chains were read from a single sample in a study of regulatory T cells in long-lasting Graves disease. One entry per CDR3 protein, called by TCRdb with MiXCR from the multiplex PCR reads. This table has almost 350,000 distinct CDR3 sequences, 15% to 20% appearing once. This sample comprised peripheral blood mononuclear cells (PBMCs), obtained when the disease was refractory, from a patient treated with antithyroid drugs. Receptor source: a female donor with Graves disease. Both conserved end residues are trimmed from each CDR3.

J	V	CDR3
TRBJ1-2	TRBV19	ASSWDRGIYGYT
TRBJ1-2	TRBV6-5	ASSYGTVYGYT
TRBJ2-7	TRBV20-1	SAAGGFRAYEQY
TRBJ2-5	TRBV10-3	AISEEMTGARGTQY
TRBJ1-1	TRBV11-1	ASSPLPGQGRTF
TRBJ2-7	TRBV6-1	ASSQGPEQY
TRBJ2-1	TRBV27	ASSTTSGRATYNEQF
TRBJ1-2	TRBV12-3/TRBV12-4	ASSPGQGIVDYGYT
TRBJ2-7	TRBV3-1	ASSLLGTSYEQY
TRBJ2-1	TRBV6-2/TRBV6-3	ASSFLSQRPSYNEQF
TRBJ1-1	TRBV20-1	SARGDRNTEAF
TRBJ1-1	TRBV7-9	ASSLAGGGAHTEAF
TRBJ2-7	TRBV20-1	SARQASGNEQY
TRBJ1-3	TRBV10-3	AISDGLSGNTIY
TRBJ2-2	TRBV11-2	ASSHRSGYTGELF
TRBJ2-2	TRBV27	ASSLQARVAGELF
TRBJ1-3	TRBV29-1	SARGRGGNTIY
TRBJ1-6	TRBV6-1	ASMDINSPLH
TRBJ2-7	TRBV6-1	ASSNSGTSYEQY
TRBJ1-5	TRBV4-2	ASSQDRGDQPQH
TRBJ2-7	TRBV5-1	ASRKRTGLSYEQY
TRBJ1-5	TRBV4-2	ASSQDGVSNQPQH
TRBJ1-6	TRBV18	ASSSGTNNSPLH
TRBJ1-4	TRBV25-1	ASATGEGEKLF
TRBJ1-5	TRBV7-2	ASSPSRGGPTSNQPQH
TRBJ1-1	TRBV7-9	ASSSTNLNTEAL
TRBJ2-2	TRBV30	AWSVWTKGTGELF
TRBJ2-1	TRBV12-3/TRBV12-4	ASSGADNEQF
TRBJ1-4	TRBV28	ASSPQELREKLF
TRBJ2-5	TRBV11-1	ASGQRGALEETQY
TRBJ1-2	TRBV7-6	ASSLGTPGDGYT
TRBJ2-2	TRBV9	ASSVSVGGELF
TRBJ1-5	TRBV6-5	ASSSYIPGQIYSNQPQH
TRBJ2-5	TRBV29-1	GVVMAGPLETQY
TRBJ1-2	TRBV18	ASSPSEGSPYGYT
TRBJ1-3	TRBV6-2/TRBV6-3	ASRYGGLRTGGRSAQNTIY
TRBJ2-1	TRBV6-2/TRBV6-3	ASRTKPGQGYNEQF
TRBJ2-2	TRBV20-1	SARFPGTVNTGELF
TRBJ2-1	TRBV7-2	ASSFSSQGTTYNEQF
TRBJ1-1	TRBV11-1	ASSQPWGNTEAF
TRBJ2-7	TRBV12-3/TRBV12-4	ASSFFAGTGHEQY